This note documents a single T cell receptor (beta chain) sequence. Methods used by the authors: Amplified reference gene primers provided the basis for estimating nucleated cell counts. TCRdb's copy holds only in-frame clones and misses some; the assay was immunoSEQ multiplex PCR. V and J calls and clone size come straight from that table; D and trimming were deduced from the DNA. The repertoire holds around 300,000 clones, with under 90% as singletons. CDR3 size: 13 residues. Germline V CDR1 and CDR2: SGHDN, FVKESK. V was shortened by 4 bases and J by 4 bases, with 10 bases between the two germline ends. The data were obtained in a study of blood T cell repertoires in COVID-19. Study-wide context: Collection of acute and convalescent COVID-19 samples took place in the United States, Italy and Spain. The cDNA or gDNA used as material had been derived from T cells, B-cell-depleted T cells, or PBMCs.

The J gene is TRBJ1-2, the V gene TRBV14; a possible D gene is TRBD1 (6 bases). Material for sequencing was peripheral blood. The sequence derives from a man aged 50 or older with acute or convalescent COVID-19. CDR3 sequence reads: CASSRAGVYGYTF. CDR3 DNA sequence: TGTGCCAGCAGCCGGGCAGGGGTCTATGGCTACACCTTC. The full variable domain, in which reference TRBV14 and TRBJ1-2 provide the parts outside the CDR3, is EAGVTQFPSHSVIEKGQTVTLRCDPISGHDNLYWYRRVMGKEIKFLLHFVKESKQDESGMPNNRFLAERTGGTYSTLKVQPAELEDSGVYFCASSRAGVYGYTFGSGTRLTVV.